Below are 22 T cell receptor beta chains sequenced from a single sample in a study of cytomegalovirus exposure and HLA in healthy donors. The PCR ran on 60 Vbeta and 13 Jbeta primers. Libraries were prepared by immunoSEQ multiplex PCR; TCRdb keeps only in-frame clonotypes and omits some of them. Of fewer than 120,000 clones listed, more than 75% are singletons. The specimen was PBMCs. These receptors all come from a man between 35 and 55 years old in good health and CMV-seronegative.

The CDR3 spells CASSPDRGVSHGYTF. The CDR3 DNA is TGTGCCAGCAGCCCCGACAGGGGGGTCTCCCATGGCTACACCTTC. V usage is TRBV5-4 and J usage is TRBJ1-2; 9 bases fit TRBD1. The V and J ends lost 4 bases and 6 bases, in that order; junction bases with no gene match: 10. Germline V lookup: CDR1 SGHNT, CDR2 YYREEE (reference sequence). The CDR3 extends over 15 amino acids.

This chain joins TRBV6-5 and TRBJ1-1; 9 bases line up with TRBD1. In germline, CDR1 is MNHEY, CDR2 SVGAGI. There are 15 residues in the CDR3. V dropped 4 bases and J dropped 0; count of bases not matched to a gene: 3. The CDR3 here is CASSSGQGMNTEAFF. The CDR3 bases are TGTGCCAGCAGTTCGGGACAGGGAATGAACACTGAAGCTTTCTTT.

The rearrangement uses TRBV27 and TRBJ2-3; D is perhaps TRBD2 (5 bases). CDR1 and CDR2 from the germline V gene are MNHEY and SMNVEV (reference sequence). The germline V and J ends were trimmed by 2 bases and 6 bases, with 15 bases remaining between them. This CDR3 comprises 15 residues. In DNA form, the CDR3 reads TGTGCCAGCAGTTTACCGGGGTCGAATTTGGATACGCAGTATTTT. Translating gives CASSLPGSNLDTQYF.

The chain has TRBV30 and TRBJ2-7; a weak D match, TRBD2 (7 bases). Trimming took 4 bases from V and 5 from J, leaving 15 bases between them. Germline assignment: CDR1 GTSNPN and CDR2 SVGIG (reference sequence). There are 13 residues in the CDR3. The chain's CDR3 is CAWTAGAGNEQYF. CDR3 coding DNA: TGTGCCTGGACGGCGGGGGCCGGTAACGAGCAGTACTTC.

CDR3 loop: CASSYSGGSNQPQHF. CDR3 bases: TGTGCCAGCAGTTACTCTGGCGGTAGCAATCAGCCCCAGCATTTT. The chain combines TRBV6-5 with TRBJ1-5; D is unclear. The CDR3 contains 15 residues. V was shortened by 0 bases and J by 0 bases, with 6 bases between the two germline ends. The V gene's germline CDR1 is MNHEY and CDR2 SVGAGI.

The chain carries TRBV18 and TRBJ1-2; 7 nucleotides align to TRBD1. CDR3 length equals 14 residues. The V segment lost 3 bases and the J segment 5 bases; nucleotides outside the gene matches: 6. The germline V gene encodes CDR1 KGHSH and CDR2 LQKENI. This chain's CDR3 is CASSPGQTRYGYTF. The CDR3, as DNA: TGTGCCAGCTCACCGGGACAGACTCGGTATGGCTACACCTTC.

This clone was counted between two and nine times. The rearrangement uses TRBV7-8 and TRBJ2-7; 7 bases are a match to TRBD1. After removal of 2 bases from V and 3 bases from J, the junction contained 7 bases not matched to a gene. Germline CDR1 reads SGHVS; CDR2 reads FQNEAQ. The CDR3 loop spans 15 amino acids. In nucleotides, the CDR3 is TGTGCCAGCAGCTTATCGCCCACAGGGGTCTACGAGCAGTACTTC. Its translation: CASSLSPTGVYEQYF.

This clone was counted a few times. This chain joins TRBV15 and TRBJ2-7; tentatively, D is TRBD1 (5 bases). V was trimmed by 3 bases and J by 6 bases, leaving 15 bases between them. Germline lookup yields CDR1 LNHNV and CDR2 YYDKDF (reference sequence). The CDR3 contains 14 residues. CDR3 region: CATSRGQGSIEQYF. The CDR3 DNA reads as TGTGCCACCAGCAGGGGGCAGGGATCGATCGAGCAGTACTTC.

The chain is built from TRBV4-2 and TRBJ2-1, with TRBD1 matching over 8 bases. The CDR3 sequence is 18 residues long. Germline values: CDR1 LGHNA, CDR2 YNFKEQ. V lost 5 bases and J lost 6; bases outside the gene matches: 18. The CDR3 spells CASSLPDTGTGIGNEQFF. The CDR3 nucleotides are TGTGCCAGCAGCTTACCAGACACCGGGACAGGCATTGGCAATGAGCAGTTCTTC.

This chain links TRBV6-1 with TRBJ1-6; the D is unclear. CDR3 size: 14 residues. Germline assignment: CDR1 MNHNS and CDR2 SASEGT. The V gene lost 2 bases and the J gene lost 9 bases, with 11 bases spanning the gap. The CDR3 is CASSELGDGSPLHF. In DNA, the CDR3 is TGTGCCAGCAGTGAATTAGGAGACGGTTCACCCCTCCACTTT.

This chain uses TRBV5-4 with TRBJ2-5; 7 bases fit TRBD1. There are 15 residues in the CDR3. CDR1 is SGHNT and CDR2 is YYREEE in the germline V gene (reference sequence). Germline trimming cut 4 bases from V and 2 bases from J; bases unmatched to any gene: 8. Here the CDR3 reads CASSPTLDRQETQYF. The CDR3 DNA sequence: TGTGCCAGCAGCCCGACCTTGGACAGGCAAGAGACCCAGTACTTC.

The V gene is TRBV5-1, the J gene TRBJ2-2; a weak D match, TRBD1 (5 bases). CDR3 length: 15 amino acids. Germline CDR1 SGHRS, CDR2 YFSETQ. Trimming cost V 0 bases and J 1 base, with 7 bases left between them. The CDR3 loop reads CASSLGQMNTGELFF. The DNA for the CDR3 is TGCGCCAGCAGCTTGGGACAGATGAACACCGGGGAGCTGTTTTTT.

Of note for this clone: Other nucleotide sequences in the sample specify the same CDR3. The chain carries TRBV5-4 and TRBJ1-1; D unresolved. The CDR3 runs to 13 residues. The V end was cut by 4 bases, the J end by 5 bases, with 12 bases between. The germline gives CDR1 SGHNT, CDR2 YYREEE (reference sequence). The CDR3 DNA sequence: TGTGCCAGCAGCCGGGGAGGGAATACTGAAGCTTTCTTT. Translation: CASSRGGNTEAFF.

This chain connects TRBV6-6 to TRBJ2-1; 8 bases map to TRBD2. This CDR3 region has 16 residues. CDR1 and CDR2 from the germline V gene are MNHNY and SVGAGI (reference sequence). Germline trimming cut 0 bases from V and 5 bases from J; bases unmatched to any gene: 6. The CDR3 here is CASSYSGAGGNNEQFF. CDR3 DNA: TGTGCCAGCAGTTACTCCGGGGCGGGGGGTAACAATGAGCAGTTCTTC.

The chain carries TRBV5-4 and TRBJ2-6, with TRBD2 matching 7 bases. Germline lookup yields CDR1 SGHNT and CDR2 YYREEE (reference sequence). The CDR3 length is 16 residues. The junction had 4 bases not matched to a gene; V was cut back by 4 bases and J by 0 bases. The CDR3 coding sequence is TGTGCCAGCAGCACGGGGGGTAGCTCTGGGGCCAACGTCCTGACTTTC. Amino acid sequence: CASSTGGSSGANVLTF.

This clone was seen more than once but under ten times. The CDR3 DNA is TGTGCCAGCAGCGTAGAGGACATAGGATTCTCCTATAATTCACCCCTCCACTTT. Protein sequence: CASSVEDIGFSYNSPLHF. The V gene is TRBV9, the J gene TRBJ1-6; D is possibly TRBD1 (5 bases). The CDR3 is 18 amino acids. The germline V gene encodes CDR1 SGDLS and CDR2 YYNGEE. V was pared by 0 bases and J by 0 bases, with 13 bases between.

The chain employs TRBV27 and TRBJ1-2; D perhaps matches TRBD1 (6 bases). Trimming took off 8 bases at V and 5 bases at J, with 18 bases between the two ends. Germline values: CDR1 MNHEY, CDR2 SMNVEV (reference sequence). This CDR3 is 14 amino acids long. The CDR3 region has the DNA TGTGCCAGCTCCCGGACAGACGACGGATATGGCTACACCTTC. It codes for CASSRTDDGYGYTF.

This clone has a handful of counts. DNA of the CDR3: TGCGCCAGCAGCTTGGGCCGACAGGGTGCCCGCGTTAGGAGCTCCTACAATGAGCAGTTCTTC. It encodes CASSLGRQGARVRSSYNEQFF. The chain recombines TRBV5-1 with TRBJ2-1; 7 nucleotides match TRBD1. The CDR3 loop spans 21 amino acids. From germline, CDR1 is SGHRS and CDR2 YFSETQ. V shed 0 bases, J shed 0 bases, and the junction held 18 bases outside the gene matches.

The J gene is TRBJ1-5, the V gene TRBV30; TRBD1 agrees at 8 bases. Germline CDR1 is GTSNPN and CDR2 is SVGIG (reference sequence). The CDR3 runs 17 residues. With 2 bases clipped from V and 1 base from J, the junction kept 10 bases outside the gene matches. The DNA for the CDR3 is TGTGCCTGGAGTTTTGGTCCCGACAGGGGAAGCAATCAGCCCCAGCATTTT. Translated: CAWSFGPDRGSNQPQHF.

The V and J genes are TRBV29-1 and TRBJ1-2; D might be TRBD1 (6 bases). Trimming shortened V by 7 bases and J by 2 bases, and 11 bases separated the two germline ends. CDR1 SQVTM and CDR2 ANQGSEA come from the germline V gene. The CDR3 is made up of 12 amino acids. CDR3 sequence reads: CSGGTSNYGYTF. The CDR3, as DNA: TGCAGCGGGGGGACATCCAACTATGGCTACACCTTC.

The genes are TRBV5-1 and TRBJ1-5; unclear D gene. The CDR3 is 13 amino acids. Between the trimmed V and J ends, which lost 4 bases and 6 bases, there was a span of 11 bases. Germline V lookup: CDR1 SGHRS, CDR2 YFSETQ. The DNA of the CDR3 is TGCGCCAGCAGCCTTTTAATCGGTCAGCCCCAGCATTTT. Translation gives CASSLLIGQPQHF. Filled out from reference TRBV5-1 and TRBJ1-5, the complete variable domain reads KAGVTQTPRYLIKTRGQQVTLSCSPISGHRSVSWYQQTPGQGLQFLFEYFSETQRNKGNFPGRFSGRQFSNSRSEMNVSTLELGDSALYLCASSLLIGQPQHFGDGTRLSIL.

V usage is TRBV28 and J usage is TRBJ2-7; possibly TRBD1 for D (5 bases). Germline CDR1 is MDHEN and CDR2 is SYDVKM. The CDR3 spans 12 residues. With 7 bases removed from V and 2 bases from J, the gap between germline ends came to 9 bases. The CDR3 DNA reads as TGTGCCAGCACTGACAGAACCTACGAGCAGTACTTC. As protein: CASTDRTYEQYF.